The 18 T cell receptor beta chains below all came from one sample that was sequenced in a study of blood T cell repertoires in COVID-19 (dated by TCRdb to 2020 to 2022). Library prep was done by the immunoSEQ multiplex PCR assay. The clones in this table, taken by TCRdb from immuneACCESS, are in-frame only. Not every clone is retained; where verified, under half of the shortfall comes from an unresolved V gene, and the cause of the rest is unknown. This sample lists 68,000 or so clones; 60% to 85% were detected once. The top ten clonotypes cover approximately 23% of the sample. Sequencing was performed on peripheral blood. The source is a human donor in a cohort sampled during active COVID-19.

This clone has just a few counts. The chain recombines TRBV28 with TRBJ2-7, with D hard to call. The CDR3 has 11 amino acids. Germline V CDR1 and CDR2: MDHEN, SYDVKM. Between the trimmed V and J ends, which lost 7 bases and 3 bases, there was a span of 7 bases. The CDR3 spells CASNHNYEQYF. The CDR3 DNA reads as TGTGCCAGCAACCACAACTACGAGCAGTACTTC.

This clone appeared once. V and J are TRBV10-1 and TRBJ2-3; no clear D gene. Trimming stripped 1 base from V and 6 bases from J, with 5 bases between. Germline-derived CDR1 and CDR2 are WNHNN and SYGVQD (reference sequence). This CDR3 has 12 residues. The DNA for the CDR3 is TGCGCCAGCAGTGAGTTGGGCGATACGCAGTATTTT. Protein product: CASSELGDTQYF.

The chain combines TRBV4-3 with TRBJ1-1; maybe TRBD1 (5 bases). Germline V gene sequence: CDR1 LGHNA, CDR2 YSLEER. The CDR3 totals 16 residues. The V gene lost 3 bases and the J gene lost 0 bases, with 14 bases spanning the gap. The CDR3 spells CASSQQGGRMNTEAFF. DNA of the CDR3: TGCGCCAGCAGCCAGCAGGGAGGGCGGATGAACACTGAAGCTTTCTTT.

The rearrangement joins TRBV7-2 to TRBJ1-2; D perhaps matches TRBD1 (5 bases). Germline CDR1 and CDR2: SGHTA and FQGNSA. Trimming stripped 3 bases from V and 4 bases from J, with 12 bases between. The CDR3 is made up of 14 amino acids. The CDR3 DNA reads TGTGCCAGCAGCTTGGAGGGGTTCAGCTATGGCTACACCTTC. Translated, it gives CASSLEGFSYGYTF.

CDR3 DNA: TGTGCCAGCAGCGTGGGGCCTGGACCCGGGGAGCTGTTTTTT. It specifies CASSVGPGPGELFF. The chain employs TRBV9 and TRBJ2-2; the D gene is possibly TRBD1 (5 bases). This CDR3 contains 14 residues. Trimming cost V 2 bases and J 6 bases, with 11 bases left between them. Germline CDR1 SGDLS, CDR2 YYNGEE.

The genes are TRBV20-1 and TRBJ2-1; D is perhaps TRBD2 (5 bases). The ends were cut back, 3 bases at V and 0 bases at J, with 15 bases in the middle. The CDR3 length is 16 residues. Germline-derived CDR1 and CDR2 are DFQATT and SNEGSKA (reference sequence). In DNA, the CDR3 is TGCAGTGCTAGTAAGAATCCGGGAAGCTCCTACAATGAGCAGTTCTTC. Residues: CSASKNPGSSYNEQFF.

The rearrangement joins TRBV14 to TRBJ1-1, with 10 positions matching TRBD1. The CDR3 totals 19 residues. J lost 7 bases, V lost 0 bases, and 17 bases had no gene match. Germline lookup yields CDR1 SGHDN and CDR2 FVKESK. The CDR3 DNA reads as TGTGCCAGCAGCCAAGAAGGGGAGAAAGCAAGGACAGGGGGACTTGAAGCTTTCTTT. This sequence encodes CASSQEGEKARTGGLEAFF.

The chain uses TRBV5-4 and TRBJ1-1; TRBD1 might be the D (6 bases). Germline V gene lookup returns CDR1 SGHNT and CDR2 YYREEE (reference sequence). Deletions cut 0 bases from V and 10 bases from J, with 13 bases between. CDR3 length: 13 residues. CDR3 coding DNA: TGTGCCAGCAGCTTGGTAGGGGGTAGGGGAGCTTTCTTT. The encoded protein is CASSLVGGRGAFF.

V usage is TRBV7-2 and J usage is TRBJ2-5, with 14 bases lining up with TRBD2. J was trimmed by 7 bases and V by 4 bases; bases with no gene match: 11. Germline assignment: CDR1 SGHTA and CDR2 FQGNSA. The CDR3 loop spans 17 amino acids. The DNA of the CDR3 is TGTGCCAGCAGCTCGGGACTAGCGGGAGCCGCTGGGGGGACCCAGTACTTC. Amino acid sequence: CASSSGLAGAAGGTQYF.

The table lists this clone with a count of one. The V call is TRBV7-9, the J call TRBJ2-3, with 14 bases aligning to TRBD2. V was clipped by 5 bases and J by 3 bases; unmatched bases: 7. The CDR3 covers 17 residues. Germline V gives CDR1 SEHNR, CDR2 FQNEAQ (reference sequence). CDR3 coding DNA: TGTGCCAGCAGCCGACTAGCGGGGGGGCCGTTAACAGATACGCAGTATTTT. Encoded protein: CASSRLAGGPLTDTQYF.

The chain links TRBV20-1 to TRBJ2-7; no firm D call. Germline CDR1 is DFQATT and CDR2 is SNEGSKA (reference sequence). CDR3 length: 11 residues. V lost 6 bases to trimming and J lost 2 bases, with 8 bases between them. The CDR3 bases are TGCAGTGCCGCCCAGGCCTACGAGCAGTACTTC. Translating gives CSAAQAYEQYF.

The rearrangement uses TRBV24-1 and TRBJ2-1; unclear D gene. Germline V gene sequence: CDR1 KGHDR, CDR2 SFDVKD. The CDR3 length is 15 residues. Trimming removed 3 bases at V and 6 bases at J, with 14 bases between. In DNA, the CDR3 is TGTGCCACCAGTGATCCCCGTGGGCCCGGCAATGAGCAGTTCTTC. Translating gives CATSDPRGPGNEQFF.

The chain has TRBV3-1 (or the pseudogene TRBV3-2) and TRBJ2-1, with 7 nucleotides matching TRBD2. Germline V lookup: CDR1 LGHDT, CDR2 YNNKEL (reference sequence). The CDR3 has 15 amino acids. Trimming removed 1 base from V and 7 bases from J; junction bases left unmatched: 7. The CDR3 loop reads CASSQASSGINEQFF. The CDR3 DNA reads TGTGCCAGCAGCCAAGCGTCTAGCGGTATAAATGAGCAGTTCTTC.

The V call is TRBV29-1, the J call TRBJ2-5, with unresolved D. Germline CDR1 reads SQVTM; CDR2 reads ANQGSEA. The ends were cut back, 7 bases at V and 2 bases at J, with 8 bases in the middle. This CDR3 is built from 11 residues. Here the CDR3 reads CSAQQQETQYF. CDR3 sequence (DNA): TGCAGCGCACAACAGCAAGAGACCCAGTACTTC.

The gene calls are TRBV20-1 and TRBJ2-1, with 7 bases identical to TRBD2. Trimming cost V 3 bases and J 0 bases; bases outside gene matches: 2. CDR1 is DFQATT, CDR2 SNEGSKA, per germline (reference sequence). The CDR3 extends over 14 amino acids. The CDR3 protein is CSASLAASYNEQFF. In DNA, the CDR3 is TGCAGTGCTAGTCTAGCGGCCTCCTACAATGAGCAGTTCTTC.

Only a few counts were recorded for this clone. V is TRBV7-9 and J is TRBJ2-7; 9 bases agree with TRBD2. Looked up from germline, CDR1 is SEHNR and CDR2 is FQNEAQ (reference sequence). Germline trimming cut 1 base from V and 6 bases from J; bases unmatched to any gene: 13. The CDR3 has 17 amino acids. Written as DNA, the CDR3 is TGTGCCAGCAGCTTAGGGGTTGGAATAGCGGGAGTACGCGAGCAGTACTTC. Its protein is CASSLGVGIAGVREQYF. The whole variable domain, remainder taken from reference TRBV7-9 and TRBJ2-7, is DTGVSQNPRHKITKRGQNVTFRCDPISEHNRLYWYRQTLGQGPEFLTYFQNEAQLEKSRLLSDRFSAERPKGSFSTLEIQRTEQGDSAMYLCASSLGVGIAGVREQYFGPGTRLTVT.

The CDR3 sequence: CASSPSANYGYTF. CDR3 sequence (DNA): TGCGCCAGCAGCCCCTCTGCTAACTATGGCTACACCTTC. This rearrangement joins TRBV5-1 to TRBJ1-2; no definite D call. The CDR3 length is 13 residues. Trimming removed 4 bases at V and 0 bases at J, with 7 bases between. Germline lookup yields CDR1 SGHRS and CDR2 YFSETQ.

This chain links TRBV9 with TRBJ2-3, with 12 bases identical to TRBD2. The CDR3 totals 18 residues. Germline CDR1 SGDLS, CDR2 YYNGEE. J was trimmed by 0 bases and V by 0 bases; bases with no gene match: 5. The CDR3 loop reads CASSVVPGLAGSTDTQYF. The CDR3 DNA sequence: TGTGCCAGCAGCGTAGTCCCCGGACTAGCGGGGAGCACAGATACGCAGTATTTT.